Shown below are 6 T cell receptor beta chains from a single sample sequenced in a study of beta chain features in type 1 diabetes. Study-wide results and caveats: Shortening that was moderate but significant affected the TCRB CDR3s of Type 1 diabetes patients in all four CD4+ subsets.

For these TCRs, the target antigens are not known. The authors reverse transcribed all of the isolated RNA, so sequencing captured expressed TCRB transcripts. The method was immunoSEQ multiplex PCR; TCRdb's version includes in-frame clones alone and lacks a portion of them. The sample has more than 300,000 clones, roughly 9% seen once. Sequencing used central memory CD4+ T cells from blood. The source of these receptors is a man between 25 and 39 years old with type 1 diabetes.

This clone has only a few counts. V gene TRBV5-6 combines with J gene TRBJ2-7; no clear D. CDR1 and CDR2 (germline): SGHDT, YYEEEE. The V and J ends lost 3 bases and 3 bases respectively, with 19 bases between them. The CDR3 sequence is 16 residues long. The CDR3 spells CASSSVPNSRNYEQYF. In DNA form, the CDR3 reads TGTGCCAGCAGCTCCGTGCCTAATAGCCGTAACTACGAGCAGTACTTC.

CDR3 in amino acids: CASSPTTGGAIGNEQFF. The CDR3 DNA reads as TGTGCCAGCAGCCCAACGACAGGGGGGGCCATAGGCAATGAGCAGTTCTTC. The chain carries TRBV9 and TRBJ2-1; 9 bases agree with TRBD1. Germline CDR1 and CDR2: SGDLS and YYNGEE. The CDR3 runs to 17 residues. V lost 4 bases to trimming and J lost 6 bases; unmatched junction nucleotides: 14.

Notes on this clone: The junction differs from germline at one of its ends, possibly a read error. The chain employs TRBV6-1 and TRBJ2-3, with D possibly matching TRBD2 (6 bases). Germline V CDR1 and CDR2: MNHNS, SASEGT. The CDR3 extends over 15 amino acids. The CDR3 DNA sequence: TGTGCCATCAGTGCTGGGCGCGGGGACACAGATACGCAGTATTTT. Protein product: CAISAGRGDTDTQYF.

Ten or more counts support this clone. This chain links TRBV7-2 with TRBJ2-1; TRBD2 is a possible D gene (6 bases). From germline, CDR1 is SGHTA and CDR2 FQGNSA. The CDR3 runs to 15 residues. Trimming removed 1 base from V and 3 bases from J, with 10 bases in between. CDR3 nucleotides: TGTGCCAGCAGCTTAGAGGGACTGCTCTACAATGAGCAGTTCTTC. Amino acid sequence: CASSLEGLLYNEQFF.

This clone has just a few counts. This chain joins TRBV30 and TRBJ1-6; the D gene is possibly TRBD1 (5 bases). This CDR3 region has 18 residues. The germline CDR1 and CDR2 sequences are GTSNPN and SVGIG (reference sequence). Between the trimmed V and J ends, which lost 0 bases and 2 bases, there was a span of 17 bases. The chain's CDR3 is CAWSVPPKGNAYNSPLHF. CDR3 DNA sequence: TGTGCCTGGAGTGTACCCCCGAAGGGGAATGCCTATAATTCACCCCTCCACTTT.

The chain links TRBV6-5 to TRBJ2-5; tentative D call: TRBD1 (6 bases). The CDR3 loop spans 13 amino acids. Germline assignment: CDR1 MNHEY and CDR2 SVGAGI. Trimming took 4 bases from V and 4 from J, leaving 10 bases between them. CDR3 sequence: CASSFAGVETQYF. CDR3 coding DNA: TGTGCCAGCAGTTTCGCAGGGGTAGAGACCCAGTACTTC.